This T cell receptor beta chain was profiled in a study of T cell repertoires in ileal Crohn's disease. The assay was immunoSEQ multiplex PCR, and TCRdb's table has in-frame clones only and misses some. The sample carries about 7,200 clones, around 70% recorded once. Time point of the sample: proximal margin of the surgical specimen (macroscopically non-inflamed). The CDR3 has 15 amino acids. CDR1 and CDR2 (germline): SGHNT, YENEEA. The V and J ends lost 4 bases and 4 bases, in that order; junction bases with no gene match: 5. The TCR originated in an adult with Crohn's disease. The gene calls are TRBV11-3 and TRBJ1-1, with 11 bases identical to TRBD1. Sequencing was done on a sample of ileal tissue. This chain's CDR3 is CASSSGGTGGTEAFF. CDR3 bases: TGTGCCAGCAGCTCCGGTGGGACAGGGGGCACTGAAGCTTTCTTT.